Shown below are 27 T cell receptor beta chains from a single sample sequenced in a study of T cell responses to AZD1222 COVID-19 vaccine. The table came from immunoSEQ multiplex PCR; TCRdb's copy has only in-frame clones and leaves some out. The profile shows roughly 120,000 clones, roughly nine tenths of them singletons. Source: peripheral blood, taken on day 0 of AZD1222 vaccination. All receptors come from an adult in good health.

There are a few counts of this clone. The genes are TRBV29-1 and TRBJ1-2; a possible D gene is TRBD1 (5 bases). This CDR3 spans 14 amino acids. Per germline, CDR1 SQVTM and CDR2 ANQGSEA. Deletions cut 0 bases from V and 7 bases from J, with 15 bases between. CDR3: CSVEDTQGFSGYTF. CDR3 DNA sequence: TGCAGCGTTGAAGATACTCAGGGATTCTCTGGCTACACCTTC.

The rearrangement uses TRBV3-1 (or the pseudogene TRBV3-2) and TRBJ2-1; TRBD2 matches at 12 bases. This CDR3 is built from 16 residues. Germline V gene data show CDR1 as LGHDT and CDR2 as YNNKEL (reference sequence). V lost 1 base, J lost 5 bases, and 3 bases stayed unmatched. The CDR3 loop reads CASSQARLAGDNEQFF. Here the CDR3 DNA reads TGTGCCAGCAGCCAAGCCCGACTAGCGGGGGACAATGAGCAGTTCTTC.

V usage is TRBV5-1 and J usage is TRBJ1-1; D uncertain. V gave up 1 base and J gave up 2 bases, with 6 bases separating them. Germline V lookup: CDR1 SGHRS, CDR2 YFSETQ. The CDR3 has 13 amino acids. The CDR3 sequence is CASSLTANTEAFF. In nucleotides, the CDR3 is TGCGCCAGCAGCTTGACGGCTAACACTGAAGCTTTCTTT.

The chain is built from TRBV5-6 and TRBJ2-3, with 7 bases aligning to TRBD2. Germline V gene sequence: CDR1 SGHDT, CDR2 YYEEEE. V was clipped by 0 bases and J by 1 base; unmatched bases: 2. There are 15 residues in the CDR3. The CDR3 here is CASSLAAGGTDTQYF. The CDR3 region has the DNA TGTGCCAGCAGCTTGGCTGCGGGGGGCACAGATACGCAGTATTTT.

This chain connects TRBV10-2 to TRBJ2-3; D call uncertain. CDR1 is WSHSY and CDR2 is SAAADI in the germline V gene. The length of the CDR3 is 11 residues. Trimming left V 3 bases short and J 2 bases short, with 0 bases between. In nucleotides, the CDR3 is TGCGCCAGCAGTGACACAGATACGCAGTATTTT. Its translation: CASSDTDTQYF.

The genes are TRBV2 and TRBJ1-1, with no clear D. Trimming removed 4 bases at V and 0 bases at J, with 9 bases between. This CDR3 region has 14 residues. Germline V gives CDR1 SNHLY, CDR2 FYNNEI. The CDR3 reads CASSAYSMNTEAFF. The CDR3 DNA is TGTGCCAGCAGTGCTTACAGCATGAACACTGAAGCTTTCTTT.

This clone was seen a handful of times. This CDR3 is CASSQDSWGVLAYGYTF. The CDR3 DNA reads TGTGCCAGCAGCCAAGATAGTTGGGGGGTTCTTGCTTATGGCTACACCTTC. The V and J genes are TRBV3-1 (or the pseudogene TRBV3-2) and TRBJ1-2; the D gene is possibly TRBD1 (5 bases). This CDR3 has 17 amino acids. Germline assignment: CDR1 LGHDT and CDR2 YNNKEL (reference sequence). V was trimmed by 0 bases and J by 5 bases, leaving 19 bases between them.

The chain recombines TRBV10-3 with TRBJ2-5, with unresolved D. CDR1 and CDR2 (germline): ENHRY, SYGVKD. V dropped 11 bases and J dropped 2 bases, with 15 bases sitting between them. This CDR3 is built from 13 residues. For the CDR3, the DNA is TGTGCCGTATCCAGGTTGGAACAAGAGACCCAGTACTTC. It specifies CAVSRLEQETQYF.

The V call is TRBV24-1, the J call TRBJ1-5; D not resolved. Trimming left V 6 bases short and J 4 bases short, with 9 bases between. This CDR3 is built from 13 residues. Germline assignment: CDR1 KGHDR and CDR2 SFDVKD. CDR3 amino acids: CATSRAWNQPQHF. CDR3 DNA: TGTGCCACCAGTAGGGCATGGAATCAGCCCCAGCATTTT.

The chain's CDR3 is CATSDSTGVQPQHF. Written as DNA, the CDR3 is TGTGCCACCAGTGATTCCACAGGGGTTCAGCCCCAGCATTTT. V gene TRBV24-1 combines with J gene TRBJ1-5; TRBD1 aligns across 7 bases. This CDR3 is 14 amino acids long. Germline loops: CDR1 KGHDR, CDR2 SFDVKD. Trimming at V came to 2 bases and at J to 6 bases, leaving 3 bases not matched to a gene.

The chain combines TRBV6-5 with TRBJ1-2; D perhaps matches TRBD1 (5 bases). CDR3 length: 13 residues. CDR1 is MNHEY, CDR2 SVGAGI, per germline. V was pared by 7 bases and J by 1 base, with 10 bases between. CDR3 residues: CASTPGLNYGYTF. In DNA form, the CDR3 reads TGTGCCAGCACCCCGGGGCTTAACTATGGCTACACCTTC.

V usage is TRBV7-9 and J usage is TRBJ2-1, with D possibly matching TRBD2 (6 bases). The CDR3 has 15 residues. Trimming removed 5 bases at V and 1 base at J, with 12 bases between. Germline V gives CDR1 SEHNR, CDR2 FQNEAQ (reference sequence). The CDR3 region is CASSPRDWSYNEQFF. For the CDR3, the DNA is TGTGCCAGCAGCCCTCGGGACTGGTCCTACAATGAGCAGTTCTTC. Full variable domain (rest looked up from reference TRBV7-9 and TRBJ2-1): DTGVSQNPRHKITKRGQNVTFRCDPISEHNRLYWYRQTLGQGPEFLTYFQNEAQLEKSRLLSDRFSAERPKGSFSTLEIQRTEQGDSAMYLCASSPRDWSYNEQFFGPGTRLTVL.

This clone was seen a single time. The chain links TRBV18 to TRBJ2-1, with a tentative D call TRBD1 (5 bases). CDR3 length: 13 residues. The ends were cut back, 3 bases at V and 5 bases at J, with 8 bases in the middle. The germline gives CDR1 KGHSH, CDR2 LQKENI. CDR3 in DNA: TGTGCCAGCTCACCGTCCAGGGACAATGAGCAGTTCTTC. Translated, it gives CASSPSRDNEQFF.

The CDR3 sequence is CASSAQGGQPQHF. The CDR3 region has the DNA TGTGCCAGCAGTGCTCAGGGGGGTCAGCCCCAGCATTTT. The genes are TRBV2 and TRBJ1-5; 7 nucleotides line up with TRBD1. The CDR3 loop spans 13 amino acids. The germline V gene encodes CDR1 SNHLY and CDR2 FYNNEI. The V segment lost 4 bases and the J segment 6 bases; nucleotides outside the gene matches: 3.

In its sample, this clone was seen once. V gene TRBV5-4 combines with J gene TRBJ1-2; possibly TRBD1 for D (6 bases). This CDR3 spans 12 amino acids. Per germline, CDR1 SGHNT and CDR2 YYREEE (reference sequence). V gave up 1 base and J gave up 8 bases, with 9 bases separating them. The CDR3 loop is CASSLNTGGYTF. CDR3 sequence (DNA): TGTGCCAGCAGCTTGAATACAGGGGGCTACACCTTC.

The chain is built from TRBV30 and TRBJ1-5; D may be TRBD1 (5 bases). The CDR3 consists of 14 residues. V lost 4 bases to trimming and J lost 4 bases, with 14 bases between them. The germline V gene has CDR1 GTSNPN and CDR2 SVGIG (reference sequence). The CDR3 loop reads CAWTHQGRNQPQHF. In nucleotides, the CDR3 is TGTGCCTGGACCCATCAGGGAAGGAATCAGCCCCAGCATTTT. Supplemented by reference TRBV30 and TRBJ1-5, the full variable domain reads SQTIHQWPATLVQPVGSPLSLECTVEGTSNPNLYWYRQAAGRGLQLLFYSVGIGQISSEVPQNLSASRPQDRQFILSSKKLLLSDSGFYLCAWTHQGRNQPQHFGDGTRLSIL.

The gene calls are TRBV10-1 and TRBJ2-5; 11 bases fit TRBD2. CDR3 size: 15 residues. CDR1 and CDR2 from the germline V gene are WNHNN and SYGVQD (reference sequence). Trimming took 2 bases from V and 6 from J; bases not matched to a gene: 5. The DNA of the CDR3 is TGCGCCAGCAGTGAGAAGACTAGCGGGATACAGACCCAGTACTTC. Encoded protein: CASSEKTSGIQTQYF.

The chain recombines TRBV18 with TRBJ1-6, with D maybe TRBD1 (6 bases). Between the trimmed V and J ends, which lost 0 bases and 6 bases, there was a span of 12 bases. Germline CDR1 reads KGHSH; CDR2 reads LQKENI. This CDR3 is built from 16 residues. The CDR3, as DNA: TGTGCCAGCTCACCACCGACAGGAGTGGGTAATTCACCCCTCCACTTT. Amino acids: CASSPPTGVGNSPLHF.

The rearrangement uses TRBV24-1 and TRBJ2-1; TRBD1 aligns across 8 bases. With V trimmed by 4 bases and J by 10 bases, 11 bases remained unmatched. The CDR3 length is 15 residues. The germline gives CDR1 KGHDR, CDR2 SFDVKD. The CDR3 sequence: CATSDPVDRGREQFF. The CDR3 bases are TGTGCCACCAGTGACCCCGTAGACAGGGGAAGGGAGCAGTTCTTC.

The CDR3 here is CASKGSGTGELFF. CDR3 DNA: TGTGCATCTAAGGGGAGCGGTACCGGGGAGCTGTTTTTT. The chain recombines TRBV25-1 with TRBJ2-2; D assignment may be TRBD1 or TRBD2 (5 bases each). Germline V gene data show CDR1 as MGHDK and CDR2 as SYGVNS. There are 13 residues in the CDR3.

The chain joins TRBV10-2 to TRBJ2-7; TRBD1 might be the D (6 bases). Trimming removed 5 bases at V and 4 bases at J, with 12 bases between. CDR3 length: 13 residues. Looked up from germline, CDR1 is WSHSY and CDR2 is SAAADI. In DNA, the CDR3 is TGCGCCAGCAGTCTGAACAGGGTATACGAGCAGTACTTC. This sequence encodes CASSLNRVYEQYF.

CDR3 nucleotide sequence: TGTGCCAGCACCTGGCGGTTGGACACTGAAGCTTTCTTT. Translating gives CASTWRLDTEAFF. This chain links TRBV2 with TRBJ1-1; D is unresolved. This CDR3 is 13 amino acids long. CDR1 and CDR2 (germline): SNHLY, FYNNEI. With 7 bases removed from V and 3 bases from J, the gap between germline ends came to 12 bases.

This clone was observed a single time. The chain links TRBV15 to TRBJ1-1; maybe TRBD1 (6 bases). The germline CDR1 and CDR2 sequences are LNHNV and YYDKDF (reference sequence). The CDR3 extends over 16 amino acids. Trimming shortened V by 0 bases and J by 3 bases, and 14 bases separated the two germline ends. The CDR3: CATSREYGGWDTEAFF. CDR3 coding DNA: TGTGCCACCAGCAGAGAATACGGGGGCTGGGACACTGAAGCTTTCTTT.

This sequence joins TRBV7-8 and TRBJ2-7; D possibly corresponds to TRBD1 (6 bases). This CDR3 has 14 residues. Germline V gene data show CDR1 as SGHVS and CDR2 as FQNEAQ. V lost 5 bases and J 2 bases, leaving 13 bases between the germline ends. CDR3 DNA sequence: TGTGCCAGCAGCACTAGGACAGAAACCTACGAGCAGTACTTC. It is translated as CASSTRTETYEQYF.

The genes are TRBV5-1 and TRBJ1-2, with D possibly matching TRBD1 (6 bases). The germline V and J ends were trimmed by 4 bases and 8 bases, with 18 bases remaining between them. The germline gives CDR1 SGHRS, CDR2 YFSETQ. The CDR3 totals 14 residues. The CDR3 region has the DNA TGCGCCAGCAGCCCAGACCGGGACACCTTAGGCTACACCTTC. This codes for CASSPDRDTLGYTF.

The chain uses TRBV11-2 and TRBJ1-6; D ambiguous. Trimming removed 4 bases at V and 7 bases at J, with 8 bases between. The CDR3 totals 13 residues. Germline CDR1 SGHAT, CDR2 FQNNGV. The CDR3 protein is CASSSPRNSPLHF. The DNA for the CDR3 is TGTGCCAGCAGCTCCCCGAGGAATTCACCCCTCCACTTT.

This chain joins TRBV6-5 and TRBJ2-7; TRBD1 matches at 11 bases. Germline V lookup: CDR1 MNHEY, CDR2 SVGAGI. With V trimmed by 6 bases and J by 3 bases, 7 bases remained unmatched. This CDR3 contains 15 residues. The CDR3 reads CASRHAGTGGYEQYF. The DNA of the CDR3 is TGTGCCAGCAGACACGCCGGGACAGGGGGCTACGAGCAGTACTTC.